This passage covers 6 T cell receptor beta chains from one sample sequenced in a study of CD8 T cells in Susac syndrome. Random hexamers served to reverse transcribe roughly 0.5 to 1 ug RNA. TCRdb independently ran MiXCR on the immunoSEQ multiplex PCR reads; one entry per CDR3 protein. This table has 150,000 or so distinct CDR3 sequences, 92% appearing once. Sequencing input: CD4+ T cells from PBMCs. The receptor set was obtained from a human donor in good health.

The chain joins TRBV5-4 to TRBJ2-2, with TRBD1 matching 7 bases. V was clipped by 5 bases and J by 5 bases; unmatched bases: 3. CDR1 is SGHNT, CDR2 YYREEE, per germline (reference sequence). The CDR3 sequence is 13 residues long. CDR3 nucleotides: TGTGCCAGCAGACCGACAGGGACCGGGGAGCTGTTTTTT. Translation gives CASRPTGTGELFF.

The V call is TRBV7-8, the J call TRBJ1-2, with D maybe TRBD1 (6 bases). The V gene lost 2 bases and the J gene lost 2 bases, with 9 bases spanning the gap. CDR1 is SGHVS and CDR2 is FQNEAQ in the germline V gene. This CDR3 is 14 amino acids long. The CDR3 is CASSLPDRNYGYTF. DNA for the CDR3: TGTGCCAGCAGCTTACCCGACAGGAACTATGGCTACACCTTC. Together with reference TRBV7-8 and TRBJ1-2, the CDR3 gives the full variable domain: GAGVSQSPRYKVAKRGQDVALRCDPISGHVSLFWYQQALGQGPEFLTYFQNEAQLDKSGLPSDRFFAERPEGSVSTLKIQRTQQEDSAVYLCASSLPDRNYGYTFGSGTRLTVV.

This clonotype occurred once. The rearrangement uses TRBV28 and TRBJ2-1; possible D gene TRBD1, 6 bases. V gave up 5 bases and J gave up 12 bases, with 23 bases separating them. CDR3 length equals 15 residues. Germline V gene sequence: CDR1 MDHEN, CDR2 SYDVKM. CDR3 residues: CASSTRTGTTRGQFF. For the CDR3, the DNA is TGTGCCAGCAGTACAAGAACCGGGACAACGAGGGGGCAGTTCTTC.

The chain carries TRBV10-3 and TRBJ2-2; 16 bases agree with TRBD2. V was clipped by 9 bases and J by 3 bases; unmatched bases: 1. Looked up from germline, CDR1 is ENHRY and CDR2 is SYGVKD. The CDR3 runs to 15 residues. CDR3 amino acids: CAMGLAGGYTGELFF. For the CDR3, the DNA is TGTGCCATGGGACTAGCGGGAGGGTACACCGGGGAGCTGTTTTTT.

The CDR3 protein is CASSQRDSSENQPQHF. CDR3 coding DNA: TGCGCCAGCAGCCAACGAGACTCATCGGAAAATCAGCCCCAGCATTTT. This rearrangement joins TRBV4-1 to TRBJ1-5; D not certain. Germline CDR1 MGHRA, CDR2 YSYEKL. The ends were cut back, 2 bases at V and 4 bases at J, with 15 bases in the middle. This CDR3 comprises 16 residues.

The chain combines TRBV29-1 with TRBJ1-2; D is perhaps TRBD1 (5 bases). Germline V gives CDR1 SQVTM, CDR2 ANQGSEA. V was pared by 3 bases and J by 3 bases, with 11 bases between. The CDR3 runs 13 residues. The CDR3 loop reads CSVDPGDDYGYTF. The DNA for the CDR3 is TGCAGCGTTGATCCCGGGGACGACTATGGCTACACCTTC.